A selection of T cell receptor beta chains follows, all from one sample in a study of blood T cell repertoires in COVID-19. Generated by immunoSEQ multiplex PCR, the TCRdb table keeps only in-frame clones and is missing some. The repertoire holds some 340,000 clones, with around four fifths as singletons. Source material: peripheral blood. Every receptor here comes from a young man with active or convalescent COVID-19. Each CDR3 is given with its conserved first and last residue. D genes are given only for firm matches. Only part of the rows carry a size: once, few, many, or a class if the clone is expanded.

J,D,size,V,length,CDR3,DNA
TRBJ2-2,-,-,TRBV15,15,CATSGRQSNTGELFF,TGTGCCACCAGCGGAAGACAGTCGAACACCGGGGAGCTGTTTTTT
TRBJ1-1,-,many,TRBV7-9,13,CASSLYEGTEAFF,TGTGCCAGCAGCTTATACGAGGGCACTGAAGCTTTCTTT
TRBJ2-6,-,-,TRBV18,19,CASSPFRPGSHSGANVLTF,TGTGCCAGCTCACCGTTCCGCCCAGGCAGCCACTCTGGGGCCAACGTCCTGACTTTC
TRBJ1-1,-,-,TRBV19,15,CASLEGFSRSTEAFF,TGTGCCAGCCTGGAGGGGTTTTCTAGGAGCACTGAAGCTTTCTTT
TRBJ2-2,-,-,TRBV3-1/TRBV3-2,13,CASSRGDTGELFF,TGTGCCAGCAGCCGGGGGGACACCGGGGAGCTGTTTTTT
TRBJ2-3,-,-,TRBV5-5,15,CASSFADSRTDTQYF,TGTGCCAGCAGCTTCGCGGACTCTCGCACAGATACGCAGTATTTT
TRBJ1-1,TRBD1,-,TRBV30,13,CAWSKGARTEAFF,TGTGCCTGGAGTAAGGGGGCGAGGACTGAAGCTTTCTTT
TRBJ1-2,-,-,TRBV4-2,18,CASSQSRSGGALGYGYTF,TGTGCCAGCAGCCAATCACGGTCGGGGGGGGCGCTGGGCTATGGCTACACCTTC
TRBJ2-7,-,-,TRBV3-1/TRBV3-2,13,CASSLALGSEQYF,TGTGCCAGCAGTCTAGCTCTTGGCTCCGAGCAGTACTTC
TRBJ1-1,-,once,TRBV27,13,CASSLAGDVEAFF,TGTGCCAGCAGTTTGGCCGGAGACGTTGAAGCTTTCTTT
TRBJ1-4,-,-,TRBV21-1,15,CASSRTGKPNEKLFF,TGTGCCAGCAGCAGGACAGGGAAGCCTAATGAAAAACTGTTTTTT
TRBJ2-5,-,-,TRBV5-4,14,CASSLEQAPGTQYF,TGTGCCAGCAGCTTGGAACAGGCCCCAGGGACCCAGTACTTC
TRBJ2-5,TRBD2,-,TRBV27,16,CASRPLAGGLQETQYF,TGTGCCAGCCGACCTCTAGCGGGAGGCCTTCAAGAGACCCAGTACTTC
TRBJ2-5,TRBD1,-,TRBV5-1,16,CASSLGAGQVVETQYF,TGCGCCAGCAGCCTGGGTGCGGGACAGGTCGTGGAGACCCAGTACTTC
TRBJ2-2,-,few,TRBV5-6,16,CASSPYLRLPTGELFF,TGTGCCAGCAGTCCTTACCTCCGACTTCCAACCGGGGAGCTGTTTTTT
TRBJ1-1,-,-,TRBV29-1,11,CSVSEEAEAFF,TGCAGCGTAAGTGAGGAGGCTGAAGCTTTCTTT
TRBJ1-4,-,-,TRBV27,16,CASSLSMVGLREKLFF,TGTGCCAGCAGTTTATCCATGGTCGGGTTACGAGAAAAACTGTTTTTT
TRBJ1-1,-,-,TRBV4-1,14,CASSHIDSNTEAFF,TGCGCCAGCAGCCACATAGACAGTAACACTGAAGCTTTCTTT
TRBJ1-1,-,-,TRBV15,13,CATSMRRDAEAFF,TGTGCCACCAGCATGCGGAGGGACGCTGAAGCTTTCTTT
TRBJ2-1,-,few,TRBV13,13,CASSPDQGNEQFF,TGTGCCAGCAGCCCCGACCAGGGAAATGAGCAGTTCTTC
TRBJ2-7,-,-,TRBV28,12,CASRSSSYEQYF,TGTGCCAGCAGGAGTAGCTCCTACGAGCAGTACTTC
TRBJ2-1,-,-,TRBV9,15,CASSVGAGTYNEQFF,TGTGCCAGCAGCGTAGGGGCGGGGACTTACAATGAGCAGTTCTTC
TRBJ2-4,TRBD2,-,TRBV7-8,14,CASRLNPTSGVMYF,TGTGCCAGCAGATTAAACCCTACTAGCGGGGTCATGTACTTC
TRBJ2-1,TRBD2,-,TRBV29-1,16,CSVEVHSSGGYNEQFF,TGCAGCGTTGAAGTCCACTCTAGCGGGGGGTACAATGAGCAGTTCTTC
TRBJ2-7,-,-,TRBV4-3,16,CASSQGLALSSYEQYF,TGCGCCAGCAGCCAAGGGCTAGCGCTGAGCTCCTACGAGCAGTACTTC
TRBJ1-3,-,-,TRBV7-9,14,CASSPRESGNTIYF,TGTGCCAGCAGCCCCCGGGAATCTGGAAACACCATATATTTT
TRBJ1-2,-,-,TRBV3-1/TRBV3-2,15,CASRQASLLNYGYTF,TGTGCCAGCAGACAAGCGAGCCTACTTAACTATGGCTACACCTTC
TRBJ1-2,-,-,TRBV5-1,13,CASSLGQNYGYTF,TGCGCCAGCAGCTTGGGGCAGAACTATGGCTACACCTTC
TRBJ1-1,-,-,TRBV6-1,16,CASSEGLLGVNTEAFF,TGTGCCAGCAGTGAAGGGCTCCTAGGGGTGAACACTGAAGCTTTCTTT
TRBJ2-2,-,-,TRBV14,13,CASSQASAGELFF,TGTGCCAGCAGCCAAGCTTCAGCCGGGGAGCTGTTTTTT
TRBJ1-3,-,-,TRBV29-1,14,CSVESPVGGNTIYF,TGCAGCGTTGAAAGCCCCGTCGGTGGAAACACCATATATTTT
TRBJ2-5,-,-,TRBV19,13,CASSSGLQETQYF,TGTGCCAGTAGTAGCGGACTCCAAGAGACCCAGTACTTC
TRBJ2-7,TRBD2,-,TRBV28,15,CASSFRGLAGYEQYF,TGTGCCAGCAGTTTTAGGGGACTAGCGGGTTACGAGCAGTACTTC
TRBJ1-6,-,-,TRBV2,15,CASSDETVLNSPLHF,TGTGCCAGCAGTGATGAGACAGTCCTCAATTCACCCCTCCACTTT
TRBJ2-7,TRBD2,-,TRBV5-5,15,CASSLVLAAAGEQYF,TGTGCCAGCAGCTTGGTACTAGCGGCAGCGGGGGAGCAGTACTTC
TRBJ1-1,-,-,TRBV7-3,13,CASSSGANTEAFF,TGTGCCAGCAGCTCTGGGGCGAACACTGAAGCTTTCTTT
TRBJ1-1,-,-,TRBV28,12,CASSRGYTEAFF,TGTGCCAGCAGTCGAGGGTACACTGAAGCTTTCTTT
TRBJ1-6,-,-,TRBV15,16,CATSRGGRIYNSPLHF,TGTGCCACCAGCAGAGGAGGCCGGATCTATAATTCACCCCTCCACTTT
TRBJ2-7,-,-,TRBV4-1,14,CASSDFRGDHEQYF,TGCGCCAGCAGTGACTTCAGGGGAGACCACGAGCAGTACTTC
TRBJ2-1,-,-,TRBV7-9,17,CASSSRYRAATYNEQFF,TGTGCCAGCAGCTCAAGATACAGGGCCGCGACCTACAATGAGCAGTTCTTC
TRBJ2-2,-,-,TRBV6-5,14,CASSTVGRTGELFF,TGTGCCAGCAGTACTGTTGGTCGCACCGGGGAGCTGTTTTTT
TRBJ2-2,TRBD2,few,TRBV19,14,CASKGLSNTGELFF,TGTGCCAGCAAGGGACTATCAAACACCGGGGAGCTGTTTTTT
TRBJ2-3,TRBD2,-,TRBV7-2,17,CARRPRSSGRVTDTQYF,TGTGCCAGACGACCTAGGTCTAGCGGGAGAGTCACAGATACGCAGTATTTT
TRBJ2-1,-,-,TRBV7-8,17,CASSLKGPGRALNEQFF,TGTGCCAGCAGCTTAAAGGGGCCGGGCAGGGCCTTAAATGAGCAGTTCTTC
TRBJ2-7,TRBD1,-,TRBV5-1,14,CASSFTGGTYEQYF,TGCGCCAGCAGCTTCACAGGGGGCACCTACGAGCAGTACTTC
TRBJ1-4,TRBD1,-,TRBV14,15,CASSNPGQPNEKLFF,TGTGCCAGCAGCAATCCGGGACAGCCAAATGAAAAACTGTTTTTT
TRBJ2-3,TRBD2,-,TRBV5-4,17,CASSPRLAGGITDTQYF,TGTGCCAGCAGCCCCCGACTAGCGGGGGGAATCACAGATACGCAGTATTTT
TRBJ2-5,-,-,TRBV23-1,12,CASSPPLETQYF,TGCGCCAGCAGTCCCCCCCTCGAGACCCAGTACTTC
TRBJ2-3,-,few,TRBV7-9,16,CASSSLRAQRTDTQYF,TGTGCCAGCAGCTCCTTGCGGGCCCAGAGGACAGATACGCAGTATTTT
TRBJ1-3,-,once,TRBV2,14,CASSDPLSGNTIYF,TGTGCCAGCAGTGACCCCCTCTCTGGAAACACCATATATTTT
TRBJ2-1,TRBD2,-,TRBV19,15,CASSLSGGDYNEQFF,TGTGCCAGTAGTCTGAGCGGGGGGGACTACAATGAGCAGTTCTTC
TRBJ1-3,TRBD1,-,TRBV9,15,CASSPWDSPGNTIYF,TGTGCCAGCAGCCCCTGGGACAGTCCTGGAAACACCATATATTTT
TRBJ1-1,-,-,TRBV19,14,CASSTQVSGAEAFF,TGTGCCAGTAGTACACAAGTCTCGGGGGCTGAAGCTTTCTTT
TRBJ1-1,-,-,TRBV7-8,13,CASSSPRVGGAFF,TGTGCCAGCAGCTCCCCCCGGGTTGGAGGGGCTTTCTTT
TRBJ1-2,-,once,TRBV4-3,15,CASSQGTGVNYGYTF,TGCGCCAGCAGCCAAGGTACAGGAGTTAACTATGGCTACACCTTC